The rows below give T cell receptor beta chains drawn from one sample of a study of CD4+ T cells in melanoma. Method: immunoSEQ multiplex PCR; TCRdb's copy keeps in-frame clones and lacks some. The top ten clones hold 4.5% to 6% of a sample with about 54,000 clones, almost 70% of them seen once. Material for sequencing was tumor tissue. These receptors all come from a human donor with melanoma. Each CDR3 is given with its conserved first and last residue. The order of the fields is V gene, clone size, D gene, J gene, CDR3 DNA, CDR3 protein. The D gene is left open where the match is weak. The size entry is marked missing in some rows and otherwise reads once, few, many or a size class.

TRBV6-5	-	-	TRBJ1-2	TGTGCCAGCAGGGGGTGGGCATCCTATGGCTACACCTTC	CASRGWASYGYTF
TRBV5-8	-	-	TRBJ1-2	TGTGCCAGCAGCTGGGGACGTCGGGATGGCTACACCTTC	CASSWGRRDGYTF
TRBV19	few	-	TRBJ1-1	TGTGCCAGTGGCGCGGCCCAGGAAGCTTTCTTT	CASGAAQEAFF
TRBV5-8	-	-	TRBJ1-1	TGTGCCAGCATCTGGGCGGGACTGCGGGGCACTGAAGCTTTCTTT	CASIWAGLRGTEAFF
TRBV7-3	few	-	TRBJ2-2	TGTGCCAGCAGCTTAACACAGGGTTTTTATTCCGGGGAGCTGTTTTTT	CASSLTQGFYSGELFF
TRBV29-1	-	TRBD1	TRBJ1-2	TGCAGCGCGATCGCGCGCGCGCGGGACAGGGTTGACTACACCTTC	CSAIARARDRVDYTF
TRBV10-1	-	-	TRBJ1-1	TGCGCCAGCAGTGAAAGACCGGGGCAGGACACTGAAGCTTTCTTT	CASSERPGQDTEAFF
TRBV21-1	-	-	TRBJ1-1	TGTGCCAGCAGCAAAGTGAAAGGGTTGAACACTGAAGCTTTCTTT	CASSKVKGLNTEAFF
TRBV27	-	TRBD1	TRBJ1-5	TGTGCCAGCAGTCGCCCGGAGACAGGGAGCAATCAGCCCCAGCATTTT	CASSRPETGSNQPQHF
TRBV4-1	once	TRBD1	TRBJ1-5	TGCGCCAGCAGCCAACAGGGGGCAGTCAATCAGCCCCAGCATTTT	CASSQQGAVNQPQHF
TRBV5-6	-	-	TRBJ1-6	TGTGCCAGCAGGCGGGGGAATTCACCCCTCCACTTT	CASRRGNSPLHF
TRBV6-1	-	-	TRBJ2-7	TGTGCCAGCAGTGAAGGGCTTTCCTACGAGCAGTACTTC	CASSEGLSYEQYF
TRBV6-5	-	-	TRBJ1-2	TGTGCCAGCAGTTACGAAGGCAGAACAGGCTACACCTTC	CASSYEGRTGYTF
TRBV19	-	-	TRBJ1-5	TGTGCCAGTAGTATTGCGGGGACAAAACATTTT	CASSIAGTKHF
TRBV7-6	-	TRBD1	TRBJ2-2	TGTGCCAGCAGCTTAGCCCAACAGGGGTACACCGGGGAGCTGTTTTTT	CASSLAQQGYTGELFF
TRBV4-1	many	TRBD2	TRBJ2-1	TGCGCCAGCAGCCAAGATCCCTTGAACGGGGGGTCCTACAATGAGCAGTTCTTC	CASSQDPLNGGSYNEQFF
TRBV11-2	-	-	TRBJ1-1	TGTGCCAGCAGCTTAAAGCGGAACACTGAAGCTTTCTTT	CASSLKRNTEAFF
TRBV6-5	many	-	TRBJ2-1	TGTGCCAGCAGTTCAGACTGGACCAATGAGCAGTTCTTC	CASSSDWTNEQFF
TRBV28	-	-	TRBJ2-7	TGTGCCAGCAGAGAAGCGGGACAGACCTACGAGCAGTACTTC	CASREAGQTYEQYF
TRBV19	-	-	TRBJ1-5	TGTGCCAGTAGTATAGACGATTTCAATCAGCCCCAGCATTTT	CASSIDDFNQPQHF
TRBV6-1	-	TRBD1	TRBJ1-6	TGTGCCAGCAGCCCGACAGGGCGGTATAATTCACCCCTCCACTTT	CASSPTGRYNSPLHF
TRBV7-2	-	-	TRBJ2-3	TGTGCCAGCAGCGCAGGACAAGCTAGCACAGATACGCAGTATTTT	CASSAGQASTDTQYF
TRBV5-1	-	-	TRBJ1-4	TGCGCCAGCAGCTTGGTCAGGGCCGAGAATGAAAAACTGTTTTTT	CASSLVRAENEKLFF
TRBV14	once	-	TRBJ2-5	TGTGCCAGCAGCCGGGGCCAAGAGACCCAGTACTTC	CASSRGQETQYF
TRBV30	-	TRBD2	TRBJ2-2	TGTGCCTGGATGGGGCTAGCGGGGGAGTTGGCCGGGGAGCTGTTTTTT	CAWMGLAGELAGELFF
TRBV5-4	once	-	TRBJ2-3	TGTGCCAGCAGCTTGGGAGGGTGGGGCCGCACAGATACGCAGTATTTT	CASSLGGWGRTDTQYF
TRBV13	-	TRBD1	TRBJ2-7	TGTGCCAGCAGCGTGCAGGGGGCCGGCTACGAGCAGTACTTC	CASSVQGAGYEQYF
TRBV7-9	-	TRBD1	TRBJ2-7	TGTGCCAGCAGCCCCGGACAGGGGCCCTCCCCCTACGAGCAGTACTTC	CASSPGQGPSPYEQYF
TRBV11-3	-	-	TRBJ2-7	TGTGCCAGCAGCCCGTCAGAACTCAGTAGGTCCTACGAGCAGTACTTC	CASSPSELSRSYEQYF
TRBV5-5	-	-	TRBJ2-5	TGTGCCAGCAGCCAAAGAGCAGGGGACCAAGAGACCCAGTACTTC	CASSQRAGDQETQYF
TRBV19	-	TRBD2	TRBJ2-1	TGTGCCGGTCCTAGCGGGTTCTACAATGAGCAGTTCTTC	CAGPSGFYNEQFF
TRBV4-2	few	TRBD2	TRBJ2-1	TGTGCCAGCAGCCTGCAAAGCGGGGGGGCTTACAATGAGCAGTTCTTC	CASSLQSGGAYNEQFF
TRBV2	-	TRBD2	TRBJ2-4	TGTGCCAGCAGTGAAAGGGAGGGACCTTTTCAGTACTTC	CASSEREGPFQYF
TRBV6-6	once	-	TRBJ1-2	TGTGCCAGCAGTTCGGGGCCCTATGGCTACACCTTC	CASSSGPYGYTF
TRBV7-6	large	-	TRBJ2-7	TGTGCCAGCAGCTTAGACAAAGTGGGGGGAGGTTTCTCGGGCTACGAGCAGTACTTC	CASSLDKVGGGFSGYEQYF
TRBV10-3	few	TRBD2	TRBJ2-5	TGTGCCATCAGTGAGGCGGGGGGGCAGGGGACCCAGTACTTC	CAISEAGGQGTQYF
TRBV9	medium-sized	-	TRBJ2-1	TGTGCCAGCAGCGTGACTAACAGGGTTTATGAGCAGTTCTTC	CASSVTNRVYEQFF